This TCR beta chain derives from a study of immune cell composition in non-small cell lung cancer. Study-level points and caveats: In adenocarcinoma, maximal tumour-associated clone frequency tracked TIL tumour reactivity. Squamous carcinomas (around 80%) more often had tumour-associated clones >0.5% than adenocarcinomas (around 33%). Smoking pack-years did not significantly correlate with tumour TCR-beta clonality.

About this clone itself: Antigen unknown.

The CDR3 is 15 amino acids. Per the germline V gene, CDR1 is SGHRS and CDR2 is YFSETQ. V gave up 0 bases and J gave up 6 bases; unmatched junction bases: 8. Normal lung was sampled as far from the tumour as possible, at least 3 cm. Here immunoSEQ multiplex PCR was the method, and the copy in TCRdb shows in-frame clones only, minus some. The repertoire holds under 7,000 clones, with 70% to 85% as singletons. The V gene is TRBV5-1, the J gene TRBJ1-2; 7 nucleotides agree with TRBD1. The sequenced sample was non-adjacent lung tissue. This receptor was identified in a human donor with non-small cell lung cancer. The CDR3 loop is CASSLGMTGSHGYTF. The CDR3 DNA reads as TGCGCCAGCAGCTTGGGGATGACAGGGTCTCATGGCTACACCTTC. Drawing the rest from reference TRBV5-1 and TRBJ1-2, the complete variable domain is KAGVTQTPRYLIKTRGQQVTLSCSPISGHRSVSWYQQTPGQGLQFLFEYFSETQRNKGNFPGRFSGRQFSNSRSEMNVSTLELGDSALYLCASSLGMTGSHGYTFGSGTRLTVV.